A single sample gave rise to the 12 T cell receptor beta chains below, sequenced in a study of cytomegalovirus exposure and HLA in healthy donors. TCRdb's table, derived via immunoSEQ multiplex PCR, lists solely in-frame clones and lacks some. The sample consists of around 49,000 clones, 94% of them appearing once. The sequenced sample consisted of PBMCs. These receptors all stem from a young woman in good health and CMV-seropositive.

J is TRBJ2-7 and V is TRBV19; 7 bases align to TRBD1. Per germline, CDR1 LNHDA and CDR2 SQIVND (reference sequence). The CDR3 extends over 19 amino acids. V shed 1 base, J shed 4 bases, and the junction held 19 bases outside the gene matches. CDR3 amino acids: CASSIGSTGSVPSSYEQYF. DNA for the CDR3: TGTGCCAGTAGTATAGGCTCGACAGGGAGTGTCCCCTCATCATACGAGCAGTACTTC.

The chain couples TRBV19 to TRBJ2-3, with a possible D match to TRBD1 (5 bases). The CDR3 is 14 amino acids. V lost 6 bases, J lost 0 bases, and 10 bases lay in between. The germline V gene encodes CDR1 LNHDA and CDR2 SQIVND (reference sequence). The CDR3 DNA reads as TGTGCCAGTAGACAGGTGGGGAGCACAGATACGCAGTATTTT. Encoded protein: CASRQVGSTDTQYF.

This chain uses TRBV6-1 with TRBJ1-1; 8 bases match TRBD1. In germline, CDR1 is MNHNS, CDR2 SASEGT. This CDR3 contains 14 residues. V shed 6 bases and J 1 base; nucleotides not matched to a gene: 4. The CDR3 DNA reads TGTGCCAGCAGATTCGACAGGGGGAACACTGAAGCTTTCTTT. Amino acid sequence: CASRFDRGNTEAFF.

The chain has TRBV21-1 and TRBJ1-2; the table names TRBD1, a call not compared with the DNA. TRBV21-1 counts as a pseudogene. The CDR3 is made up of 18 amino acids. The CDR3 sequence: CASSKSWGGDRAGYGYTF. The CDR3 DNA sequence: TGTGCCAGCAGCAAATCTTGGGGCGGGGACAGGGCCGGCTATGGCTACACCTTC.

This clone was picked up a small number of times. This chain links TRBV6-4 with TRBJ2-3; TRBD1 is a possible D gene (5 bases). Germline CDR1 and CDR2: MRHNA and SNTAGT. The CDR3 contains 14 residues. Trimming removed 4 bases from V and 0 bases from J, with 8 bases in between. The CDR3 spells CASSVQDSTDTQYF. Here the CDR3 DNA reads TGTGCCAGCAGTGTACAGGATAGCACAGATACGCAGTATTTT.

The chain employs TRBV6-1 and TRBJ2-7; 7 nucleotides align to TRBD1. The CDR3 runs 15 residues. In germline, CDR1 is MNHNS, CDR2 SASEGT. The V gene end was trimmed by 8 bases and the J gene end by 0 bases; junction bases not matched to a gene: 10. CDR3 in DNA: TGTGCCAGCCGGCGAACAGGGGAAGGCTCCTACGAGCAGTACTTC. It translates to CASRRTGEGSYEQYF.

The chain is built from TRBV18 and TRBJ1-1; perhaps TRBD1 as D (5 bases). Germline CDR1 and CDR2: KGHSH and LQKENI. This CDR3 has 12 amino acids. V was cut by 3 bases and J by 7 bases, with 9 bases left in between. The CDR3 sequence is CASSPTDIEAFF. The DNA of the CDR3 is TGTGCCAGCTCACCGACAGATATTGAAGCTTTCTTT.

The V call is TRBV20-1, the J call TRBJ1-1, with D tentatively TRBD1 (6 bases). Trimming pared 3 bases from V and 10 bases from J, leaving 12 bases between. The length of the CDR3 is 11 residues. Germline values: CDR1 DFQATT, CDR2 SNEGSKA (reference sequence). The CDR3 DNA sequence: TGCAGTGCTAGGGGGGGGGCGGTAGCTTTCTTT. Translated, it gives CSARGGAVAFF.

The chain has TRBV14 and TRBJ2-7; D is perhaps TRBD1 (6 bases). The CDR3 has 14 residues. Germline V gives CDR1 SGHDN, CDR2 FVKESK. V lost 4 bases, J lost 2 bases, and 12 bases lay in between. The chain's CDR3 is CASSPRQEPYEQYF. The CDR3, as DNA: TGTGCCAGCAGCCCCCGACAGGAGCCCTACGAGCAGTACTTC.

The chain's CDR3 is CASSFKQGNSGNTIYF. The CDR3 region has the DNA TGTGCCAGCAGCTTTAAACAGGGGAATTCTGGAAACACCATATATTTT. The chain has TRBV7-2 and TRBJ1-3, with TRBD1 matching over 7 bases. Trimming took 3 bases from V and 1 from J; bases not matched to a gene: 6. The CDR3 runs to 16 residues. Germline V CDR1 and CDR2: SGHTA, FQGNSA.

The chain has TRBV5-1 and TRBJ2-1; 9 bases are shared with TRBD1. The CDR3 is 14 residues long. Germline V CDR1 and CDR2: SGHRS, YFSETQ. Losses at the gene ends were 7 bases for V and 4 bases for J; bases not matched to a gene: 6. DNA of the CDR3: TGCGCCAGCGGCAGGGGACAGGGATACAATGAGCAGTTCTTC. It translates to CASGRGQGYNEQFF. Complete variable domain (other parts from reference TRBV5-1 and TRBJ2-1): KAGVTQTPRYLIKTRGQQVTLSCSPISGHRSVSWYQQTPGQGLQFLFEYFSETQRNKGNFPGRFSGRQFSNSRSEMNVSTLELGDSALYLCASGRGQGYNEQFFGPGTRLTVL.

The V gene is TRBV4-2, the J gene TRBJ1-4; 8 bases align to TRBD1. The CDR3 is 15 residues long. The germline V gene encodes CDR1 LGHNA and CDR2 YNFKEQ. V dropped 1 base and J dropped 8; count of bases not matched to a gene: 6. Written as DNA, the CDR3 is TGTGCCAGCAGCCAAGGCACAGGGGGGGAGGAAAAACTGTTTTTT. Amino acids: CASSQGTGGEEKLFF.